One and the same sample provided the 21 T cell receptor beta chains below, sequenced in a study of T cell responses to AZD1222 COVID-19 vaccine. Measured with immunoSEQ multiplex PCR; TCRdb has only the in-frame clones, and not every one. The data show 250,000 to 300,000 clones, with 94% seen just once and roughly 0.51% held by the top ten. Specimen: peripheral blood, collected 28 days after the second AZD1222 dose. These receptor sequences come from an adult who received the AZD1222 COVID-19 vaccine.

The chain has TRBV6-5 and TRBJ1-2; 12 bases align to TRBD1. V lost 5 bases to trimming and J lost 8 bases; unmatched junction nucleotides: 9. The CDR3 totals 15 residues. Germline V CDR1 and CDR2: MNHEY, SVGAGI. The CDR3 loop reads CASSLGTGGAGGYTF. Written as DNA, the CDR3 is TGTGCCAGCAGTCTCGGGACAGGGGGCGCCGGAGGCTACACCTTC.

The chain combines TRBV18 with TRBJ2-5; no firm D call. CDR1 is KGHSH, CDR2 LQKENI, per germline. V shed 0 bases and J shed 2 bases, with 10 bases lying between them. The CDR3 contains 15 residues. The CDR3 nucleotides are TGTGCCAGCTCACCACCCAGCCCCCTACAAGAGACCCAGTACTTC. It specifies CASSPPSPLQETQYF.

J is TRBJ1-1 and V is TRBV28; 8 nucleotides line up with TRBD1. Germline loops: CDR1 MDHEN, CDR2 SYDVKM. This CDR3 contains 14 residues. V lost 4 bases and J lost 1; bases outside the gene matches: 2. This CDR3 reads CASSYGTGNTEAFF. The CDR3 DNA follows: TGTGCCAGCAGTTACGGGACAGGGAACACTGAAGCTTTCTTT. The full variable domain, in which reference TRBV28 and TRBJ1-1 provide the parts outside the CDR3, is DVKVTQSSRYLVKRTGEKVFLECVQDMDHENMFWYRQDPGLGLRLIYFSYDVKMKEKGDIPEGYSVSREKKERFSLILESASTNQTSMYLCASSYGTGNTEAFFGQGTRLTVV.

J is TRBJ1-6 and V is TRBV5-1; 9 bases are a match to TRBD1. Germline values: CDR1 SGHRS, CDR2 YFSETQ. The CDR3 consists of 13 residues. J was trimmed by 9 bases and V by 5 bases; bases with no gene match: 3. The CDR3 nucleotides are TGCGCCAGCAGTACGGGACAGGGTTCACCCCTCCACTTT. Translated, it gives CASSTGQGSPLHF.

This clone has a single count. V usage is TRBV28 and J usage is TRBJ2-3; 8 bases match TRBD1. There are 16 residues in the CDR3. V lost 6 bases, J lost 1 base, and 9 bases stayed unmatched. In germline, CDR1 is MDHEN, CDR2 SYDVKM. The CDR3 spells CASSSQTGVGTDTQYF. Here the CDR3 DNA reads TGTGCCAGCAGCAGCCAGACAGGGGTCGGCACAGATACGCAGTATTTT.

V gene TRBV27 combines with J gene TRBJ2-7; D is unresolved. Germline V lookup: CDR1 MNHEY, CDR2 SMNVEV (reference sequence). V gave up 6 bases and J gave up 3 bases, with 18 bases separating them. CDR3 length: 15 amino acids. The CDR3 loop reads CASSREDGEIYEQYF. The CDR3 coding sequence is TGTGCCAGCAGCCGCGAGGACGGCGAGATCTACGAGCAGTACTTC.

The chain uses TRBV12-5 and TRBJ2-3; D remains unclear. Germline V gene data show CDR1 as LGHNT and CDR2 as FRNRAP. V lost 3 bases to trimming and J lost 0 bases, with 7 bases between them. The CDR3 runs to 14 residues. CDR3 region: CASGLASSTDTQYF. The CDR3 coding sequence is TGTGCTAGTGGTTTAGCTTCTAGCACAGATACGCAGTATTTT.

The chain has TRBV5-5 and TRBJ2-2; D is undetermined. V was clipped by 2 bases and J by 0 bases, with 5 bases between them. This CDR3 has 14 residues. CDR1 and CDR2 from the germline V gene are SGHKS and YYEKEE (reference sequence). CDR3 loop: CASSFPANTGELFF. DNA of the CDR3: TGTGCCAGCAGCTTCCCTGCGAACACCGGGGAGCTGTTTTTT.

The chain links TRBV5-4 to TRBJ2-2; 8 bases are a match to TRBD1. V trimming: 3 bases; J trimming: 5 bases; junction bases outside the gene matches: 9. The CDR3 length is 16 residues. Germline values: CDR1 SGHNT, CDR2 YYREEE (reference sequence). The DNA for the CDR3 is TGTGCCAGCAGCTACCCTGGACAGGGCAGAACCGGGGAGCTGTTTTTT. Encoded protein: CASSYPGQGRTGELFF.

The DNA of the CDR3 is TGCGCCAGCAGCTTGGCCGTGAGAGATACGCAGTATTTT. Translation gives CASSLAVRDTQYF. This chain links TRBV5-1 with TRBJ2-3, with D unresolved. V was clipped by 0 bases and J by 5 bases, with 7 bases between them. CDR3 length: 13 amino acids. Germline assignment: CDR1 SGHRS and CDR2 YFSETQ.

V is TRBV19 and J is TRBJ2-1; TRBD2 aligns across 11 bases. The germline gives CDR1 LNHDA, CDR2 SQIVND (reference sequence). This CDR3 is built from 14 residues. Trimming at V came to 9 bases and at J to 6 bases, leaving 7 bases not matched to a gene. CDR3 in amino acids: CASTSGTSGNEQFF. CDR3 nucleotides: TGTGCCAGCACCTCCGGGACTAGCGGCAATGAGCAGTTCTTC.

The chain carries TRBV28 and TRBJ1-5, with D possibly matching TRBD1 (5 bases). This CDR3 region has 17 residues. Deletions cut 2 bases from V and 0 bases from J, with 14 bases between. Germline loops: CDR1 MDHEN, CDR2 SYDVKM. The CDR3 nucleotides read TGTGCCAGCAGTTTAGAGGGGTGGGGATTTAGCAATCAGCCCCAGCATTTT. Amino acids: CASSLEGWGFSNQPQHF.

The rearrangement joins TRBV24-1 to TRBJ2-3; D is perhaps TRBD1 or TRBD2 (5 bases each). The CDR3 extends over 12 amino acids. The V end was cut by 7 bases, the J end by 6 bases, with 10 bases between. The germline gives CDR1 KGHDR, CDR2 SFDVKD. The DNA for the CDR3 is TGTGCCACCAGGGGACCGGGCGATACGCAGTATTTT. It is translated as CATRGPGDTQYF.

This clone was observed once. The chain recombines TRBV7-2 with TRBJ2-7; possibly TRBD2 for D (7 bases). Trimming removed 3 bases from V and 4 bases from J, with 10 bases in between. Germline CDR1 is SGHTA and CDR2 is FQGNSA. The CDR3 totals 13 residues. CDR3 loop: CASSFGGRYEQYF. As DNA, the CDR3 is TGTGCCAGCAGCTTCGGGGGGCGGTACGAGCAGTACTTC.

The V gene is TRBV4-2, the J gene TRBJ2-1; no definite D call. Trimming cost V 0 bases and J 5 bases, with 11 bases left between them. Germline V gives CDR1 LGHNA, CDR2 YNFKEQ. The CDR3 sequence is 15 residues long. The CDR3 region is CASSQEGPPDNEQFF. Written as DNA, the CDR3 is TGTGCCAGCAGCCAAGAAGGCCCACCGGACAATGAGCAGTTCTTC.

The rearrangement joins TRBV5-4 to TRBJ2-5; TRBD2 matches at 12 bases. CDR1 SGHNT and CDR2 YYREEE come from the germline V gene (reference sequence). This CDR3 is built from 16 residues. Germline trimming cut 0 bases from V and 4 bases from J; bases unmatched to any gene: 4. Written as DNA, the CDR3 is TGTGCCAGCAGCTTGGGGGAACTAGCGGGAGGAGAGACCCAGTACTTC. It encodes CASSLGELAGGETQYF. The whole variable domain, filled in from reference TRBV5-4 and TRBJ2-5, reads ETGVTQSPTHLIKTRGQQVTLRCSSQSGHNTVSWYQQALGQGPQFIFQYYREEENGRGNFPPRFSGLQFPNYSSELNVNALELDDSALYLCASSLGELAGGETQYFGPGTRLLVL.

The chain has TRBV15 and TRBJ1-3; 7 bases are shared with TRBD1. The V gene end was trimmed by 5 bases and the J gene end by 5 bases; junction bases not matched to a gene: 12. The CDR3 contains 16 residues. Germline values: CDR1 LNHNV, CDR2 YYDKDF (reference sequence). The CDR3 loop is CATSSGQRQGRNTIYF. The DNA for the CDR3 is TGTGCCACCAGCTCGGGACAGCGACAAGGGAGAAACACCATATATTTT. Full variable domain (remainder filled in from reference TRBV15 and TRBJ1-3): DAMVIQNPRYQVTQFGKPVTLSCSQTLNHNVMYWYQQKSSQAPKLLFHYYDKDFNNEADTPDNFQSRRPNTSFCFLDIRSPGLGDTAMYLCATSSGQRQGRNTIYFGEGSWLTVV.

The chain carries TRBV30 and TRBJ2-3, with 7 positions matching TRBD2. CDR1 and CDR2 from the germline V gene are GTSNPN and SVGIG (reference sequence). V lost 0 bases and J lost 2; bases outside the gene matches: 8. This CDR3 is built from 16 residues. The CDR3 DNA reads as TGTGCCTGGAGTGTACCTAAGGGAGGGTACACAGATACGCAGTATTTT. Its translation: CAWSVPKGGYTDTQYF.

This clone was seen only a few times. CDR3 in amino acids: CASSLAGDSYEQYF. DNA for the CDR3: TGTGCCAGCTCACTAGCGGGTGACTCCTACGAGCAGTACTTC. The J gene is TRBJ2-7, the V gene TRBV18; 7 nucleotides line up with TRBD2. Looked up from germline, CDR1 is KGHSH and CDR2 is LQKENI. The CDR3 is 14 residues long. The V and J ends lost 4 bases and 0 bases, in that order; junction bases with no gene match: 3.

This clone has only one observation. The CDR3 DNA is TGTGCCAGCAGTTTGGGCCACGAGCAGTACTTC. Its translation is CASSLGHEQYF. V usage is TRBV28 and J usage is TRBJ2-7, with D unresolved. Germline lookup yields CDR1 MDHEN and CDR2 SYDVKM. V was cut by 3 bases and J by 5 bases, with 5 bases left in between. This CDR3 region has 11 residues.

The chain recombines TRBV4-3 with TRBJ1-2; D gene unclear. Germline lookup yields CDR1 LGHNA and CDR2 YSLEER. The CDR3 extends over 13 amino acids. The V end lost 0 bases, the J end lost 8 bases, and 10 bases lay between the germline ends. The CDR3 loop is CASSQDRLGGYTF. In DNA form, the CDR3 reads TGCGCCAGCAGCCAAGATAGGTTAGGGGGCTACACCTTC.